The next 21 T cell receptor beta chains were all read from a single sample in a study of blood T cell repertoires in COVID-19. Libraries were prepared by immunoSEQ multiplex PCR; TCRdb keeps only in-frame clonotypes and omits some of them. The sample has around 460,000 clones, 70% to 90% seen once. The sample comprised peripheral blood. The receptors were gathered from a man aged 18-30 years with COVID-19, enrolled during active disease.

This sequence joins TRBV30 and TRBJ1-1; possible D gene TRBD1, 5 bases. CDR1 and CDR2 from the germline V gene are GTSNPN and SVGIG (reference sequence). This CDR3 has 14 amino acids. V was pared by 3 bases and J by 1 base, with 12 bases between. In DNA, the CDR3 is TGTGCCTGGAGCGGTGGGACTGCGAACACTGAAGCTTTCTTT. Residues: CAWSGGTANTEAFF.

V is TRBV5-1 and J is TRBJ2-2; no reliable D call. The V end was cut by 0 bases, the J end by 3 bases, with 9 bases between. The germline CDR1 and CDR2 sequences are SGHRS and YFSETQ. This CDR3 spans 15 amino acids. CDR3 in DNA: TGCGCCAGCAGCTTGGGAGGATCGGACACCGGGGAGCTGTTTTTT. Its protein is CASSLGGSDTGELFF.

This CDR3 is CASSARQGNTIYF. CDR3 DNA sequence: TGTGCCAGCAGCGCGCGCCAAGGAAACACCATATATTTT. J is TRBJ1-3 and V is TRBV25-1; the D is unclear. V was trimmed by 6 bases and J by 4 bases, leaving 10 bases between them. CDR1 MGHDK and CDR2 SYGVNS come from the germline V gene. This CDR3 contains 13 residues.

In this sample, this clone turned up a few times. The chain combines TRBV6-1 with TRBJ1-3; D call uncertain. Trimming stripped 0 bases from V and 0 bases from J, with 9 bases between. Germline CDR1 is MNHNS and CDR2 is SASEGT. The CDR3 has 16 amino acids. The CDR3 DNA reads as TGTGCCAGCAGTGAAGCGCGTCGGAGCTCTGGAAACACCATATATTTT. It specifies CASSEARRSSGNTIYF.

This chain joins TRBV24-1 and TRBJ1-5, with TRBD1 as a possible D gene (5 bases). The CDR3 extends over 15 amino acids. Germline assignment: CDR1 KGHDR and CDR2 SFDVKD. V was shortened by 3 bases and J by 3 bases, with 11 bases between the two germline ends. The CDR3 protein is CATSDGSRVNQPQHF. The CDR3 bases are TGTGCCACCAGTGATGGCTCCAGGGTCAATCAGCCCCAGCATTTT.

The rearrangement uses TRBV29-1 and TRBJ2-5, with 9 bases identical to TRBD1. This CDR3 has 15 residues. V was clipped by 6 bases and J by 5 bases; unmatched bases: 13. The germline V gene has CDR1 SQVTM and CDR2 ANQGSEA. This chain's CDR3 is CSVPTAGQGTETQYF. In DNA form, the CDR3 reads TGCAGCGTACCGACGGCGGGACAGGGCACGGAGACCCAGTACTTC.

This clone came up once. The chain combines TRBV4-1 with TRBJ2-7; 9 nucleotides agree with TRBD2. This CDR3 region has 16 residues. In germline, CDR1 is MGHRA, CDR2 YSYEKL. V shed 4 bases, J shed 3 bases, and the junction held 10 bases outside the gene matches. The CDR3 sequence is CASSPGGTSSLYEQYF. The CDR3 DNA follows: TGCGCCAGCAGCCCAGGGGGGACTAGCAGCCTCTACGAGCAGTACTTC.

In its sample, this clone was seen a few times. The V gene is TRBV29-1, the J gene TRBJ2-3; D ambiguous. Looked up from germline, CDR1 is SQVTM and CDR2 is ANQGSEA. V was trimmed by 6 bases and J by 4 bases, leaving 17 bases between them. The CDR3 length is 14 residues. The CDR3 DNA reads as TGCAGCGTCTCACGGTCCTCAACCTCAGATACGCAGTATTTT. Its translation: CSVSRSSTSDTQYF.

The chain combines TRBV10-3 with TRBJ2-5; 10 bases line up with TRBD1. The ends lost 4 bases at V and 4 bases at J; junction bases unmatched: 3. Germline values: CDR1 ENHRY, CDR2 SYGVKD. This CDR3 is 14 amino acids long. The CDR3 sequence: CAISGTGGRETQYF. The CDR3 DNA is TGTGCCATCAGTGGGACAGGGGGTCGAGAGACCCAGTACTTC.

The chain employs TRBV11-3 and TRBJ1-1; 8 bases match TRBD1. Trimming took 5 bases from V and 5 from J; bases not matched to a gene: 4. Germline CDR1 reads SGHNT; CDR2 reads YENEEA. CDR3 length: 13 residues. CDR3 coding DNA: TGTGCCAGCAGCCTCCGGACAGGGACTGAAGCTTTCTTT. This gives the protein CASSLRTGTEAFF.

This clone was seen a single time. The chain carries TRBV5-5 and TRBJ2-3; TRBD2 is a possible D gene (6 bases). The CDR3 runs 14 residues. Trimming took off 5 bases at V and 4 bases at J, with 14 bases between the two ends. Germline V CDR1 and CDR2: SGHKS, YYEKEE (reference sequence). Here the CDR3 DNA reads TGTGCCAGCAGTAGGGACTTTTCCGCAGATACGCAGTATTTT. Protein product: CASSRDFSADTQYF.

Only one count was recorded for this clone. The genes are TRBV11-2 and TRBJ2-7; D is undetermined. Trimming shortened V by 3 bases and J by 0 bases, and 9 bases separated the two germline ends. CDR1 is SGHAT and CDR2 is FQNNGV in the germline V gene. The CDR3 runs 14 residues. CDR3 in DNA: TGTGCCAGCAGCTTGGTTTATAGCTCCTACGAGCAGTACTTC. Amino acid sequence: CASSLVYSSYEQYF.

CDR3 sequence: CAIIPTVEQYF. Written as DNA, the CDR3 is TGTGCCATCATACCTACGGTGGAGCAGTACTTC. The J gene is TRBJ2-7, the V gene TRBV10-3; unclear D gene. Germline CDR1 and CDR2: ENHRY and SYGVKD. CDR3 length: 11 amino acids. Trimming took 7 bases from V and 7 from J, leaving 11 bases between them.

The chain carries TRBV3-1 (or the pseudogene TRBV3-2) and TRBJ2-2; D is uncertain. Germline V gene sequence: CDR1 LGHDT, CDR2 YNNKEL (reference sequence). This CDR3 is built from 12 residues. Trimming cost V 4 bases and J 7 bases, with 7 bases left between them. CDR3 coding DNA: TGTGCCAGCAGCCTTGGAGTCGGGGAGCTGTTTTTT. It specifies CASSLGVGELFF.

The chain is built from TRBV6-1 and TRBJ2-1; weak D call: TRBD2 (6 bases). The V end was cut by 0 bases, the J end by 8 bases, with 8 bases between. Germline V gives CDR1 MNHNS, CDR2 SASEGT. This CDR3 comprises 13 residues. This chain's CDR3 is CASSEALADEQFF. The CDR3, as DNA: TGTGCCAGCAGTGAAGCACTAGCCGATGAGCAGTTCTTC.

The chain recombines TRBV30 with TRBJ1-4; D remains unclear. Germline V gene lookup returns CDR1 GTSNPN and CDR2 SVGIG (reference sequence). This CDR3 is 15 amino acids long. The V and J ends lost 3 bases and 8 bases respectively, with 19 bases between them. The CDR3 loop is CAWRVKWREGEKLFF. The CDR3, as DNA: TGTGCCTGGAGGGTTAAGTGGAGGGAGGGCGAAAAACTGTTTTTT.

This chain connects TRBV7-9 to TRBJ2-1, with D maybe TRBD2 (6 bases). Trimming took 5 bases from V and 12 from J, leaving 20 bases between them. The CDR3 is made up of 14 amino acids. The germline V gene has CDR1 SEHNR and CDR2 FQNEAQ (reference sequence). The DNA for the CDR3 is TGTGCCAGCAGCGCCATTACTAGCAATCCCGTGCAGTTCTTC. This gives the protein CASSAITSNPVQFF.

This rearrangement joins TRBV30 to TRBJ2-1; 12 bases agree with TRBD2. The CDR3 runs 15 residues. Germline V gene data show CDR1 as GTSNPN and CDR2 as SVGIG (reference sequence). J gave up 7 bases and V 3 bases, and 7 bases lay outside the gene matches. The CDR3 DNA reads TGTGCCTGGAGGCTAGCGGGAGGGCCCCGTAATGAGCAGTTCTTC. Protein sequence: CAWRLAGGPRNEQFF.

This chain joins TRBV3-1 (or the pseudogene TRBV3-2) and TRBJ2-5; D may be TRBD1 (6 bases). The CDR3 is made up of 15 amino acids. V was trimmed by 0 bases and J by 5 bases, leaving 13 bases between them. From germline, CDR1 is LGHDT and CDR2 YNNKEL (reference sequence). The CDR3 nucleotides read TGTGCCAGCAGCCAAGACTTGTACAGGGCGGAGACCCAGTACTTC. This translates into CASSQDLYRAETQYF.

The chain employs TRBV15 and TRBJ1-2; D perhaps matches TRBD1 (6 bases). The CDR3 is 15 residues long. Looked up from germline, CDR1 is LNHNV and CDR2 is YYDKDF (reference sequence). Between the trimmed V and J ends, which lost 0 bases and 4 bases, there was a span of 12 bases. This chain's CDR3 is CATSRDRGNVYGYTF. In DNA form, the CDR3 reads TGTGCCACCAGCAGAGACAGGGGTAATGTCTATGGCTACACCTTC.

The gene calls are TRBV4-2 and TRBJ2-3, with 8 nucleotides matching TRBD2. J gave up 8 bases and V 4 bases, and 14 bases lay outside the gene matches. CDR1 is LGHNA and CDR2 is YNFKEQ in the germline V gene. This CDR3 is built from 16 residues. For the CDR3, the DNA is TGTGCCAGCAGCCGGGACGTCGGGGGGGGGCTCTTTACGCAGTATTTT. Translated: CASSRDVGGGLFTQYF.